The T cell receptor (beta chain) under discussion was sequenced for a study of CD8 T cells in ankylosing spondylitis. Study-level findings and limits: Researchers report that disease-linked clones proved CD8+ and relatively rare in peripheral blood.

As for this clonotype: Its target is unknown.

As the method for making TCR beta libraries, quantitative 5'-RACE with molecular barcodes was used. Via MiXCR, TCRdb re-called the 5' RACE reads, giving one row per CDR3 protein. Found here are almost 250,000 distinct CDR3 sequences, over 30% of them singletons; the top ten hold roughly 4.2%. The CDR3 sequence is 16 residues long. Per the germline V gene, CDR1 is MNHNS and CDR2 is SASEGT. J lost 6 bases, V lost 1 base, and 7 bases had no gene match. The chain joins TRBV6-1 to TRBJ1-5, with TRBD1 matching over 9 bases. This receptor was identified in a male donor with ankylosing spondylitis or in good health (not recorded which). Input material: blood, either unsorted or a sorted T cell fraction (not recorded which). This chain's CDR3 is CASSEDPGTGSQPQHF. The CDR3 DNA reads TGTGCCAGCAGTGAAGACCCTGGGACAGGGAGTCAGCCCCAGCATTTT.